This T cell receptor (beta chain) was captured by sequencing in a study of neurological immune-mediated disorders. The CDR3 runs 15 residues. Germline loops: CDR1 LGHNA, CDR2 YNFKEQ. TCRdb passed the 5' RACE reads through MiXCR, listing each CDR3 protein once. Seen here are about 120,000 distinct CDR3 sequences, about 3.4% observed once, and the top ten hold over 1%. Regarding this clonotype: Germline and junction disagree at one end, which may indicate a read error.

The chain uses TRBV4-2 and TRBJ1-6; TRBD1 matches at 9 bases. This sequence originates from a woman under 40 with multiple sclerosis. The sequenced material came from PBMCs. CDR3 coding DNA: TGTGCCAGCAGCCAAGGGACAGGGGTTAATTCAACCCTCAACTTT. It is translated as CASSQGTGVNSTLNF.